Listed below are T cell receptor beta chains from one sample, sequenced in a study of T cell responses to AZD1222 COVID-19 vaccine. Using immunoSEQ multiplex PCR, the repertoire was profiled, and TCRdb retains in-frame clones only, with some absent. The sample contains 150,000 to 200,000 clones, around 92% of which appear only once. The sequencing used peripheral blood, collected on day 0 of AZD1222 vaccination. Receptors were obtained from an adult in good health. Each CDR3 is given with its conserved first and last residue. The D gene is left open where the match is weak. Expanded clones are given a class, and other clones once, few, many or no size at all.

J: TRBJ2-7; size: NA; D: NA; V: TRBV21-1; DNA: TGTGCCAGCAGCAAGTCCGGGACAACCATCTACGAGCAGTACTTC; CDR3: CASSKSGTTIYEQYF
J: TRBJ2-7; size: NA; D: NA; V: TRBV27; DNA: TGTGCCAGCAGTCCCTCGGGACCCGTCTCCTACGAGCAGTACTTC; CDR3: CASSPSGPVSYEQYF
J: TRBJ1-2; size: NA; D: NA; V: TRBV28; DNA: TGTGCCAGCAGGAACAGGGTCGCTGGCTACACCTTC; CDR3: CASRNRVAGYTF
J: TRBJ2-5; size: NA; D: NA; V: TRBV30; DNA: TGTGCCTGGAGTGTACGTCAGGGGCGGACGGAGACCCAGTACTTC; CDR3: CAWSVRQGRTETQYF
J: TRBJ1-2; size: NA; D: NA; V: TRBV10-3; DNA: TGTGCCATCAGTGACAGGGTCGCGGTAAAGCCCTCGCCTAACTATGGCTACACCTTC; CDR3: CAISDRVAVKPSPNYGYTF
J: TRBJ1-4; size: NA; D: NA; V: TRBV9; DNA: TGTGCCAGCAGCGGGAGGGGGGTTTTCCCCGAAAAACTGTTTTTT; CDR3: CASSGRGVFPEKLFF
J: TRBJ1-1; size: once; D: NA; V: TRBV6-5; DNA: TGTGCCAGCAAGACAGAGATATATACTGAAGCTTTCTTT; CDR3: CASKTEIYTEAFF
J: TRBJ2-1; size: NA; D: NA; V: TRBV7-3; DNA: TGTGCCAGCAGCTTAATTCACCGGGACTCCACCTCAAGCTCCTACAATGAGCAGTTCTTC; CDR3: CASSLIHRDSTSSSYNEQFF
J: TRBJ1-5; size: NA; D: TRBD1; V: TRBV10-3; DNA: TGTGCCATCAGCGCTGACAGGGATTACGTTCAGCCCCAGCATTTT; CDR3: CAISADRDYVQPQHF
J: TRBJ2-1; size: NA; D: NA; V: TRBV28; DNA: TGTGCCAGCAGTCCCCCCCCGGGGCAGTTCTTC; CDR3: CASSPPPGQFF
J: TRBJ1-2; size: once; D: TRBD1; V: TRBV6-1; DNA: TGTGCCAGCAGTGAAGTCGACAGGGGACCCCTTGGCTACACCTTC; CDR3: CASSEVDRGPLGYTF
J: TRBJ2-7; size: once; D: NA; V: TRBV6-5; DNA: TGTGCCAGCAGTTACTCAGGGGCGCGCGGCTCCTACGAGCAGTACTTC; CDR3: CASSYSGARGSYEQYF
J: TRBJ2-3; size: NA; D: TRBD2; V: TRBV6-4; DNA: TGTGCCAGCAGCCTAGCGGGAGGCAGAGATACGCAGTATTTT; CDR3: CASSLAGGRDTQYF
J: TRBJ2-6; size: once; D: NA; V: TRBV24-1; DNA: TGTGCCACCAGTGATTTGCACCGCGGCCCATCCTCTGGGGCCAACGTCCTGACTTTC; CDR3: CATSDLHRGPSSGANVLTF
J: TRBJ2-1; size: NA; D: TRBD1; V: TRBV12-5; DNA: TGTGCTAGCGGACCGCAGGGGGCTGGCTACAATGAGCAGTTCTTC; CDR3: CASGPQGAGYNEQFF
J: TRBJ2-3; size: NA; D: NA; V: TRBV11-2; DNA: TGTGCCAGCAGCTTAGATACGCAGTATTTT; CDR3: CASSLDTQYF
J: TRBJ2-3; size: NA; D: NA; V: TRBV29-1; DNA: TGCAGCGTTGACATGGAGGTGGGTTATACGCAGTATTTT; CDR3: CSVDMEVGYTQYF
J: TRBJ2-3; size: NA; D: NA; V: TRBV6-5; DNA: TGTGCCAGCAGTTACGGGATCTCAAGTGATACGCAGTATTTT; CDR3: CASSYGISSDTQYF
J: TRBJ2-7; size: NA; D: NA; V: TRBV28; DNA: TGTGCCAGCATCCCGTCGGGGAACTCCTACGAGCAGTACTTC; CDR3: CASIPSGNSYEQYF
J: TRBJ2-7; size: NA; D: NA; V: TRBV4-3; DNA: TGCGCCAGCAGCCAAGATTCGGGGCCTTCCGAGCAGTACTTC; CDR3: CASSQDSGPSEQYF
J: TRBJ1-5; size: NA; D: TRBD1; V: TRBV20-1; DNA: TGCAGTGCTAGTTTTTCGACAGGGGGAAATCAGCCCCAGCATTTT; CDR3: CSASFSTGGNQPQHF
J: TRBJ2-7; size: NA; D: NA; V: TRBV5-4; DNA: TGTGCCAGCAGCGGAATACAGGGTTTGTCCGAGCAGTACTTC; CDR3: CASSGIQGLSEQYF
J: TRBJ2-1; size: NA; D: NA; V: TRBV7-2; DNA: TGTGCCAGCAGCTTGAAGGAAAATGAGCAGTTCTTC; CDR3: CASSLKENEQFF
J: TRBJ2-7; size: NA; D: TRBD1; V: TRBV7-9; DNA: TGTGCCAGCAGCTTCCCGGCCGACAGGGGTAGCGAGCAGTACTTC; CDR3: CASSFPADRGSEQYF
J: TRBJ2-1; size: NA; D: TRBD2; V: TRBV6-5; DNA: TGTGCCAGCAGTTACGGACTAGCGGTTGAGCAGTTCTTC; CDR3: CASSYGLAVEQFF
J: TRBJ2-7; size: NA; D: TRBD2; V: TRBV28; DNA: TGTGCCAGCAGTTTTTATAGCGGGAGTGTCTCCTACGAGCAGTACTTC; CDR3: CASSFYSGSVSYEQYF
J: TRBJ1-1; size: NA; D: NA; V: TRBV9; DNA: TGTGCCAGCAGCGTTACGACAGACGCCTCGACGATGGCTTTCTTT; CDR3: CASSVTTDASTMAFF
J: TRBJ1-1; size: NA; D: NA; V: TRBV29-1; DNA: TGCAGCGTGCTATTCGGAGGGAAGAACACTGAAGCTTTCTTT; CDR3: CSVLFGGKNTEAFF
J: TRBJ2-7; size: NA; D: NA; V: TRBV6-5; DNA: TGTGCCAGCAGTTACTCGGAAAAGGGCTACGAGCAGTACTTC; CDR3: CASSYSEKGYEQYF
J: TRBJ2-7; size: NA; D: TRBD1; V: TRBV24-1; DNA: TGTGCCACCAGTGATCGACAGGGCGAGCAGTACTTC; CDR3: CATSDRQGEQYF
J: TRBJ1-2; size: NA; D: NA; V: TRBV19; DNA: TGTGCCAGTAGTATCGGCTATGGCTACACCTTC; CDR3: CASSIGYGYTF
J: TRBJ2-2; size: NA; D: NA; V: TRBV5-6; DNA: TGTGCCAGCAGCTTGGTCGTGGACTACACCCGGGAGCTGTTTTTT; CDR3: CASSLVVDYTRELFF
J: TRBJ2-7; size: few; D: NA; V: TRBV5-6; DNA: TGTGCCAGCAGCTTGAAAGCTTACGAGCAGTACTTC; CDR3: CASSLKAYEQYF
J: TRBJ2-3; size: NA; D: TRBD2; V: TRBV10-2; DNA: TGCGCCAGAGCGGGGGGGATCCGCGATACGCAGTATTTT; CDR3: CARAGGIRDTQYF
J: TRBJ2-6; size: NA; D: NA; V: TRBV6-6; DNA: TGTGCCAGCAGCGGACCCGACGCTGGGGCCAACGTCCTGACTTTC; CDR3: CASSGPDAGANVLTF
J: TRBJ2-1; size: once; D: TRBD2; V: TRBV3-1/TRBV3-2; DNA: TGTGCCAGCAGCCAAGTTACTAGCGGGTCCAATGAGCAGTTCTTC; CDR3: CASSQVTSGSNEQFF
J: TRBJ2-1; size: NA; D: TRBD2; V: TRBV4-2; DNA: TGTGCCAGCAGCCAAGATTGGGGGACTAGCGGGAGGGCCACTGAGCAGTTCTTC; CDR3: CASSQDWGTSGRATEQFF
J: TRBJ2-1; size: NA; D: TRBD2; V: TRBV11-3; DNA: TGTGCCAGCAGCTTGGGACTAGCGGGAGGTAGCTCCTACAATGAGCAGTTCTTC; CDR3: CASSLGLAGGSSYNEQFF
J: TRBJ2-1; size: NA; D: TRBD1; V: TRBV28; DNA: TGTGCCAGCAGTTCCCCCGGGACAGGGAGGAGTGAGCAGTTCTTC; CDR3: CASSSPGTGRSEQFF
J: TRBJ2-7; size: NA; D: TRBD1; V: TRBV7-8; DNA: TGTGCCAGCAGCTTAGAGGGGCAGGGGGCATCCCAACGCTACGAGCAGTACTTC; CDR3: CASSLEGQGASQRYEQYF
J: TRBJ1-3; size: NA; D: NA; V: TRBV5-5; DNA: TGTGCCAGCAGCTTGGGGGCCCCTCTCTCTGGAAACACCATATATTTT; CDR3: CASSLGAPLSGNTIYF
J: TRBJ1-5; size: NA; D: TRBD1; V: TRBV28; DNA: TGTGCCAGCAGTTTCTGGCAGGGGGCTGGTCAGCCCCAGCATTTT; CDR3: CASSFWQGAGQPQHF
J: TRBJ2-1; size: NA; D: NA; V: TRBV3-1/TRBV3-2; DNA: TGTGCCAGCAGCCCTCCCATCAGGTCCTACAATGAGCAGTTCTTC; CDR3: CASSPPIRSYNEQFF
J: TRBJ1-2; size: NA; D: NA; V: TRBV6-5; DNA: TGTGCCAGCAGACCAGACCTGGTCGTCTATGGCTACACCTTC; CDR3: CASRPDLVVYGYTF
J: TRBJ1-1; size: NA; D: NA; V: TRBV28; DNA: TGTGCCAGCATTCTGGGGTCGAGGACTGAAGCTTTCTTT; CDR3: CASILGSRTEAFF
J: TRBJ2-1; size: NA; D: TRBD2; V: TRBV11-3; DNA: TGTGCCAGCAGTCAAACTAGCGGGAAGAACAATGAGCAGTTCTTC; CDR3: CASSQTSGKNNEQFF
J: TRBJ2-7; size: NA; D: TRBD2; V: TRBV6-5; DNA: TGTGCCAGCAGTTACTCTGGTAGCGGGACCTACGAGCAGTACTTC; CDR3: CASSYSGSGTYEQYF
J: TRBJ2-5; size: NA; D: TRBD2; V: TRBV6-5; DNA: TGTGCCAGCAGGTTACACCTAGCGGGACTGGAGACCCAGTACTTC; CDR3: CASRLHLAGLETQYF
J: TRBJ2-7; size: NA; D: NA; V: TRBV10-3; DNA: TGTGCCATCAGTGCTCCGGGGGCGCAAGCCTACGAGCAGTACTTC; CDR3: CAISAPGAQAYEQYF
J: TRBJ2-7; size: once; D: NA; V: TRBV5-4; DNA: TGTGCCAGCAGTCCCCCCGGGGGAGAGCAGTACTTC; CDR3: CASSPPGGEQYF
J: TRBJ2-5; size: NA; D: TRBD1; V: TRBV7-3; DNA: TGTGCCAGCAGTAAGGGGGCTGGGGAGACCCAGTACTTC; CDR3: CASSKGAGETQYF
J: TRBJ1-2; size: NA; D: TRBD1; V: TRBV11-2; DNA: TGTGCCAGCAGCTCACCCTGGACCGGGACAGCGGGATATGGCTACACCTTC; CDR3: CASSSPWTGTAGYGYTF
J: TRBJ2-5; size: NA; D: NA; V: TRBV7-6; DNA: TGTGCCAGCACCGTGAACCAGGACACAACTCAAGAGACCCAGTACTTC; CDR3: CASTVNQDTTQETQYF